One and the same sample provided the 2 T cell receptor beta chains below, sequenced in a study of cytomegalovirus exposure and HLA in healthy donors (dated by TCRdb to about 2017). Library creation used the immunoSEQ multiplex PCR assay. For the multiplex PCR, a mixture combining 60 forward primers for TCR Vbeta segments and 13 reverse primers for TCR Jbeta segments was used. TCRdb's version of the immuneACCESS table is confined to in-frame rearrangements and falls short of the full clone set. An unresolved V gene accounts for under half of the shortfall where checked; the remainder is of unknown origin. For this sample there are roughly 110,000 clones; approximately 80% appear just once. Of the sample, more than 4% is held by the ten largest clones. Material for sequencing was PBMCs. All receptors derive from a male donor in good health and CMV-seronegative.

This chain uses TRBV4-1 with TRBJ2-7, with a weak D call TRBD1 (6 bases). The CDR3 is 14 residues long. The V gene lost 3 bases and the J gene lost 4 bases, with 13 bases spanning the gap. Germline CDR1 MGHRA, CDR2 YSYEKL. The CDR3 sequence is CASSHPGTTYEQYF. The CDR3 region has the DNA TGCGCCAGCAGCCATCCCGGGACAACGTACGAGCAGTACTTC.

The gene calls are TRBV9 and TRBJ2-7, with TRBD2 identical over 13 bases. Germline lookup yields CDR1 SGDLS and CDR2 YYNGEE. The CDR3 totals 16 residues. Germline trimming cut 0 bases from V and 3 bases from J; bases unmatched to any gene: 3. The CDR3 here is CASSVAGLAGDYEQYF. Here the CDR3 DNA reads TGTGCCAGCAGCGTAGCCGGACTAGCGGGAGACTACGAGCAGTACTTC.